Listed here are 25 T cell receptor beta chains from one sample, sequenced in a study of shared clonotypes between healthy human individuals. Method: immunoSEQ multiplex PCR; TCRdb's copy keeps in-frame clones and lacks some. The sample holds about 2.3 million clones, over 90% seen once. Source material: naive CD4+ T cells from PBMCs. Subset: CD45RA+ positively selected. All receptors derive from a man between 18 and 35 years old in good health. Some clones in this sample may be carry-over from other donors' samples.

The rearrangement uses TRBV6-1 and TRBJ2-7; D gene uncertain. Germline V gene data show CDR1 as MNHNS and CDR2 as SASEGT. The CDR3 runs 14 residues. V lost 4 bases, J lost 3 bases, and 13 bases lay in between. The CDR3 loop reads CASSGRLGNYEQYF. CDR3 DNA sequence: TGTGCCAGCAGTGGTCGACTGGGAAACTACGAGCAGTACTTC.

In DNA form, the CDR3 reads TGCGCCAGCAGCTTGGCTGCGGGGTTGGAGACCCAGTACTTC. Its translation is CASSLAAGLETQYF. This chain joins TRBV5-1 and TRBJ2-5; weak D call: TRBD2 (6 bases). The length of the CDR3 is 14 residues. CDR1 SGHRS and CDR2 YFSETQ come from the germline V gene. V dropped 0 bases and J dropped 5 bases, with 11 bases sitting between them. The full variable domain, its missing parts supplied by reference TRBV5-1 and TRBJ2-5, is KAGVTQTPRYLIKTRGQQVTLSCSPISGHRSVSWYQQTPGQGLQFLFEYFSETQRNKGNFPGRFSGRQFSNSRSEMNVSTLELGDSALYLCASSLAAGLETQYFGPGTRLLVL.

A single count supports this clone. The junction and the germline gene differ at one end; a read error may be behind it. The chain joins TRBV7-8 to TRBJ2-1; TRBD2 matches at 7 bases. The germline gives CDR1 SGHVS, CDR2 FQNEAQ. The CDR3 spans 14 residues. Written as DNA, the CDR3 is TGTGCCAGCCGTGGCGGGAGCCAGTACAATCAGCAGTTCTTC. Translation gives CASRGGSQYNQQFF.

The chain couples TRBV28 to TRBJ2-6, with a possible D match to TRBD1 (5 bases). V lost 6 bases and J 2 bases, leaving 14 bases between the germline ends. Germline V gene data show CDR1 as MDHEN and CDR2 as SYDVKM. The CDR3 length is 16 residues. CDR3 residues: CASRPKGAAGANVLTF. CDR3 sequence (DNA): TGTGCCAGCAGACCGAAAGGGGCAGCTGGGGCCAACGTCCTGACTTTC.

Here the CDR3 reads CASSSPGGYSNQPQHF. CDR3 bases: TGTGCCAGCAGCTCGCCAGGGGGATATAGCAATCAGCCCCAGCATTTT. The chain joins TRBV11-2 to TRBJ1-5; 7 nucleotides match TRBD1. Germline-derived CDR1 and CDR2 are SGHAT and FQNNGV. The ends lost 4 bases at V and 0 bases at J; junction bases unmatched: 6. The CDR3 covers 16 residues.

A single count supports this clone. The chain uses TRBV28 and TRBJ2-1, with 9 bases that match TRBD2. The junction had 6 bases not matched to a gene; V was cut back by 4 bases and J by 8 bases. This CDR3 region has 14 residues. Germline CDR1 is MDHEN and CDR2 is SYDVKM. The CDR3, as DNA: TGTGCCAGCAGTTACGCGGGAGGGAGAGATGAGCAGTTCTTC. It translates to CASSYAGGRDEQFF.

This clone was seen a single time. The chain is built from TRBV4-2 and TRBJ2-7, with 9 bases lining up with TRBD2. The CDR3 runs 14 residues. In germline, CDR1 is LGHNA, CDR2 YNFKEQ. Trimming took 4 bases from V and 5 from J; bases not matched to a gene: 6. Here the CDR3 DNA reads TGTGCCAGCAGCCGGGCTAGCGGGAATCACGAGCAGTACTTC. It codes for CASSRASGNHEQYF.

This chain connects TRBV30 to TRBJ2-6, with TRBD1 matching over 9 bases. V shed 5 bases, J shed 4 bases, and the junction held 6 bases outside the gene matches. In germline, CDR1 is GTSNPN, CDR2 SVGIG (reference sequence). There are 15 residues in the CDR3. DNA of the CDR3: TGTGCCTGGGGGACAGGGCTTGGAGGGGCCAACGTCCTGACTTTC. This gives the protein CAWGTGLGGANVLTF.

The J gene is TRBJ2-3, the V gene TRBV7-2; 9 bases fit TRBD2. The CDR3 totals 17 residues. V was pared by 3 bases and J by 0 bases, with 7 bases of the junction left unmatched. Germline CDR1 and CDR2: SGHTA and FQGNSA. The CDR3 nucleotides are TGTGCCAGCAGCTTGCTAGCGGGAAGGTTGAGCACAGATACGCAGTATTTT. It translates to CASSLLAGRLSTDTQYF.

The V gene is TRBV6-1, the J gene TRBJ1-2, with D unclear. The CDR3 loop spans 13 amino acids. Germline V CDR1 and CDR2: MNHNS, SASEGT. V was pared by 2 bases and J by 6 bases, with 10 bases between. The CDR3 here is CASSEPWTNGYTF. The CDR3 region has the DNA TGTGCCAGCAGTGAACCGTGGACCAATGGCTACACCTTC.

The V and J genes are TRBV28 and TRBJ2-2; D is tentatively TRBD1 or TRBD2 (5 bases each). The CDR3 contains 15 residues. Germline V gene data show CDR1 as MDHEN and CDR2 as SYDVKM. V gave up 6 bases and J gave up 2 bases, with 13 bases separating them. Here the CDR3 DNA reads TGTGCCAGCAGCCCCGGGGCCACTAACACCGGGGAGCTGTTTTTT. Residues: CASSPGATNTGELFF.

The chain combines TRBV5-4 with TRBJ2-2; D perhaps matches TRBD1 (6 bases). V lost 6 bases to trimming and J lost 7 bases, with 19 bases between them. CDR1 is SGHNT and CDR2 is YYREEE in the germline V gene (reference sequence). The CDR3 contains 15 residues. The CDR3 sequence is CASTQTGLSGGELFF. The CDR3 DNA reads as TGTGCCAGCACTCAAACAGGGCTCAGTGGCGGGGAGCTGTTTTTT.

The V and J genes are TRBV4-3 and TRBJ2-2; D may be TRBD2 (7 bases). The V gene's germline CDR1 is LGHNA and CDR2 YSLEER. This CDR3 is built from 16 residues. The germline V and J ends were trimmed by 4 bases and 4 bases, with 16 bases remaining between them. The CDR3 DNA is TGCGCCAGCAGCCCCGCTAAGGGGGAGGGCACCGGGGAGCTGTTTTTT. Its protein is CASSPAKGEGTGELFF.

This clone was picked up one time. The chain uses TRBV6-6 and TRBJ2-1; D gene unclear. Trimming stripped 5 bases from V and 0 bases from J, with 5 bases between. CDR1 is MNHNY, CDR2 SVGAGI, per germline (reference sequence). The CDR3 sequence is 13 residues long. The CDR3 sequence is CASSTGSYNEQFF. CDR3 in DNA: TGTGCCAGCAGTACGGGCTCCTACAATGAGCAGTTCTTC.

V and J are TRBV9 and TRBJ2-3; the match to TRBD2 covers 10 bases. Losses at the gene ends were 0 bases for V and 5 bases for J; bases not matched to a gene: 3. Germline assignment: CDR1 SGDLS and CDR2 YYNGEE. This CDR3 is 15 amino acids long. This chain's CDR3 is CASSVEASGGDTQYF. The CDR3 DNA sequence: TGTGCCAGCAGCGTAGAGGCTAGCGGGGGAGATACGCAGTATTTT.

Notes on this clone: Other DNA sequences in the sample encode the same CDR3. The chain employs TRBV7-3 and TRBJ1-1; 8 bases are shared with TRBD1. This CDR3 comprises 14 residues. Trimming at V came to 5 bases and at J to 4 bases, leaving 6 bases not matched to a gene. Germline CDR1 and CDR2: SGHTA and FQGTGA. The DNA of the CDR3 is TGTGCCAGCAGCCCCGGACAGGGTGGCACTGAAGCTTTCTTT. Encoded protein: CASSPGQGGTEAFF.

This chain joins TRBV7-3 and TRBJ2-1, with 11 bases lining up with TRBD2. The CDR3 is made up of 16 amino acids. CDR1 and CDR2 from the germline V gene are SGHTA and FQGTGA. The V gene end was trimmed by 3 bases and the J gene end by 3 bases; junction bases not matched to a gene: 4. The CDR3: CASSFGSGRVYNEQFF. In DNA, the CDR3 is TGTGCCAGCAGCTTCGGTAGCGGGAGGGTCTACAATGAGCAGTTCTTC.

The rearrangement joins TRBV11-1 to TRBJ2-7, with 7 bases identical to TRBD1. Germline CDR1 reads SGHAT; CDR2 reads FQDESV (reference sequence). The CDR3 length is 13 residues. The V gene end was trimmed by 5 bases and the J gene end by 7 bases; junction bases not matched to a gene: 8. In DNA form, the CDR3 reads TGTGCCAGCAGCGCCGGACAGGTCCGAGAGCAGTACTTC. Translated, it gives CASSAGQVREQYF.

V is TRBV5-1 and J is TRBJ1-1, with TRBD1 as a possible D gene (6 bases). Trimming took off 8 bases at V and 1 base at J, with 12 bases between the two ends. From germline, CDR1 is SGHRS and CDR2 YFSETQ. The CDR3 consists of 13 residues. Here the CDR3 DNA reads TGCGCCAGTCGACAGGACCCGAACACTGAAGCTTTCTTT. It specifies CASRQDPNTEAFF.

The chain has TRBV7-2 and TRBJ2-6; D is unclear. V lost 0 bases, J lost 6 bases, and 9 bases lay in between. Germline V gene sequence: CDR1 SGHTA, CDR2 FQGNSA. The CDR3 covers 15 residues. The CDR3 spells CASSLASNKANVLTF. CDR3 in DNA: TGTGCCAGCAGCTTAGCGTCCAATAAGGCCAACGTCCTGACTTTC.

This clone was counted once. The junction shows a germline mismatch at one end, possibly a read error. The chain couples TRBV5-4 to TRBJ2-2; D might be TRBD1 (6 bases). Germline values: CDR1 SGHNT, CDR2 YYREEE (reference sequence). CDR3 length equals 14 residues. The CDR3 bases are TGTGCCAGCAGGTTGGACAGAGCCACCGGGGAGCTGTTTTTT. The encoded protein is CASRLDRATGELFF. The full variable domain, with the rest looked up from reference TRBV5-4 and TRBJ2-2, is ETGVTQSPTHLIKTRGQQVTLRCSSQSGHNTVSWYQQALGQGPQFIFQYYREEENGRGNFPPRFSGLQFPNYSSELNVNALELDDSALYLCASRLDRATGELFFGEGSRLTVL.

This rearrangement joins TRBV11-3 to TRBJ1-1; D remains unclear. The CDR3 is 15 residues long. Trimming removed 0 bases from V and 5 bases from J, with 13 bases in between. Germline loops: CDR1 SGHNT, CDR2 YENEEA. In DNA, the CDR3 is TGTGCCAGCAGCTTAGATTTGGTGGTTGGGACTGAAGCTTTCTTT. Protein product: CASSLDLVVGTEAFF.

The chain recombines TRBV11-2 with TRBJ2-3; a possible D gene is TRBD2 (6 bases). The germline gives CDR1 SGHAT, CDR2 FQNNGV. CDR3 length equals 13 residues. Trimming pared 5 bases from V and 9 bases from J, leaving 15 bases between. This chain's CDR3 is CASSPLAEGTQYF. As DNA, the CDR3 is TGTGCCAGCAGCCCGCTCGCGGAGGGAACGCAGTATTTT.

The rearrangement links TRBV19 to TRBJ2-7; TRBD2 matches at 13 bases. V gave up 6 bases and J gave up 3 bases; unmatched junction bases: 14. The CDR3 is made up of 18 amino acids. CDR1 and CDR2 from the germline V gene are LNHDA and SQIVND (reference sequence). This chain's CDR3 is CASRGPGLAGKNSYEQYF. In nucleotides, the CDR3 is TGTGCCAGTAGGGGCCCGGGACTAGCGGGAAAAAATAGCTACGAGCAGTACTTC.

The V gene is TRBV7-2, the J gene TRBJ2-5; tentatively, D is TRBD1 (5 bases). Between the trimmed V and J ends, which lost 5 bases and 1 base, there was a span of 11 bases. The length of the CDR3 is 14 residues. Germline assignment: CDR1 SGHTA and CDR2 FQGNSA. CDR3 residues: CASSPDSSQETQYF. DNA of the CDR3: TGTGCCAGCAGCCCCGACAGCTCCCAAGAGACCCAGTACTTC.